Each of the 27 T cell receptor beta chains below was sequenced from the same sample in a study of OX40 agonist ivuxolimab in advanced cancers. Library preparation employed the immunoSEQ multiplex PCR assay. TCRdb limited this immuneACCESS table to in-frame rearrangements with V and J called. A share of clones is missing; checked studies link under half to unresolved V genes, and the rest is unexplained. This sample gives some 48,000 clones in total; about 81% of them show up just once. The biggest ten clones account for around 7.9% of the sample. This specimen consisted of CD4+ or CD8+ T cells sorted from blood, obtained in a trial of the OX40 agonist ivuxolimab. Receptors originate from an adult with an advanced solid tumor such as melanoma, head and neck, liver or kidney cancer.

The chain combines TRBV6-1 with TRBJ2-7; the match to TRBD2 covers 8 bases. Trimming cost V 1 base and J 1 base; bases outside gene matches: 6. The CDR3 runs to 16 residues. Germline CDR1 reads MNHNS; CDR2 reads SASEGT. The CDR3 protein is CASSEGVAGTSYEQYF. CDR3 bases: TGTGCCAGCAGTGAAGGGGTAGCGGGAACATCCTACGAGCAGTACTTC.

The chain joins TRBV4-1 to TRBJ1-2, with 8 bases fitting TRBD1. This CDR3 contains 14 residues. The trim removed 2 bases at V and 3 bases at J, leaving 2 bases unmatched. Germline CDR1 is MGHRA and CDR2 is YSYEKL. Written as DNA, the CDR3 is TGCGCCAGCAGCCAACTGACAGGGGACTATGGCTACACCTTC. Its translation: CASSQLTGDYGYTF.

This rearrangement joins TRBV6-5 to TRBJ2-5, with a weak D call TRBD1 (5 bases). Trimming left V 6 bases short and J 7 bases short, with 18 bases between. Germline V gene sequence: CDR1 MNHEY, CDR2 SVGAGI. This CDR3 has 14 residues. The CDR3 region has the DNA TGTGCCAGCAGAATAGGGGCTGCCCAGGGGACCCAGTACTTC. Translation gives CASRIGAAQGTQYF.

This clone was found once. V is TRBV4-1 and J is TRBJ2-7; the match to TRBD1 covers 9 bases. CDR3 size: 17 residues. J lost 6 bases, V lost 3 bases, and 15 bases had no gene match. Germline lookup yields CDR1 MGHRA and CDR2 YSYEKL. CDR3 residues: CASSHPKQGARSAEQYF. In DNA form, the CDR3 reads TGCGCCAGCAGCCATCCGAAACAGGGGGCGCGCTCGGCCGAGCAGTACTTC.

This clone was seen a handful of times. This chain links TRBV7-6 with TRBJ1-5, with 9 bases identical to TRBD1. Trimming took 5 bases from V and 5 from J; bases not matched to a gene: 7. The CDR3 has 15 amino acids. Germline V lookup: CDR1 SGHVS, CDR2 FNYEAQ. For the CDR3, the DNA is TGTGCCAGCAGCGAGGGGGGACAGGGTTATCAGCCCCAGCATTTT. It encodes CASSEGGQGYQPQHF.

V is TRBV27 and J is TRBJ2-7; D uncertain. Germline V gene data show CDR1 as MNHEY and CDR2 as SMNVEV (reference sequence). The CDR3 is made up of 12 amino acids. With 6 bases removed from V and 7 bases from J, the gap between germline ends came to 13 bases. The CDR3 sequence is CASSHTDGEQYF. The CDR3 nucleotides read TGTGCCAGCAGCCACACGGATGGGGAGCAGTACTTC.

This clone was counted between two and nine times. The V gene is TRBV10-3, the J gene TRBJ1-1; TRBD1 matches at 9 bases. The junction had 8 bases not matched to a gene; V was cut back by 11 bases and J by 1 base. Germline V gene data show CDR1 as ENHRY and CDR2 as SYGVKD. The CDR3 has 14 amino acids. This chain's CDR3 is CAHHPGQGNTEAFF. CDR3 nucleotides: TGTGCCCATCACCCGGGACAGGGGAACACTGAAGCTTTCTTT.

The V and J genes are TRBV7-2 and TRBJ2-7; D is uncertain. The V and J ends lost 1 base and 4 bases respectively, with 2 bases between them. Germline V gives CDR1 SGHTA, CDR2 FQGNSA. The CDR3 contains 11 residues. The CDR3 region is CASSLVYEQYF. The CDR3 DNA is TGTGCCAGCAGCTTAGTATACGAGCAGTACTTC. Full variable domain (remainder filled in from reference TRBV7-2 and TRBJ2-7): GAGVSQSPSNKVTEKGKDVELRCDPISGHTALYWYRQSLGQGLEFLIYFQGNSAPDKSGLPSDRFSAERTGGSVSTLTIQRTQQEDSAVYLCASSLVYEQYFGPGTRLTVT.

This clone was recorded a few times. The V call is TRBV10-3, the J call TRBJ2-7; possibly TRBD2 for D (7 bases). Trimming removed 7 bases from V and 6 bases from J, with 13 bases in between. Germline V gene lookup returns CDR1 ENHRY and CDR2 SYGVKD. The CDR3 is made up of 12 amino acids. The CDR3 protein is CAITTGRGEQYF. The CDR3 coding sequence is TGTGCCATCACCACAGGGAGGGGCGAGCAGTACTTC.

The chain joins TRBV5-1 to TRBJ2-1; 11 bases are shared with TRBD2. The CDR3 extends over 17 amino acids. The germline gives CDR1 SGHRS, CDR2 YFSETQ. V gave up 4 bases and J gave up 9 bases; unmatched junction bases: 15. Here the CDR3 reads CASSPKSVAGGPGEQFF. CDR3 nucleotide sequence: TGCGCCAGCAGCCCGAAGAGTGTAGCGGGAGGGCCAGGTGAGCAGTTCTTC.

This clone was seen a single time. The rearrangement links TRBV4-3 to TRBJ2-7; tentatively, D is TRBD2 (7 bases). V dropped 3 bases and J dropped 6 bases, with 12 bases sitting between them. There are 13 residues in the CDR3. Germline loops: CDR1 LGHNA, CDR2 YSLEER. CDR3 sequence: CASSHRGGVEQYF. The CDR3 DNA follows: TGCGCCAGCAGCCACCGAGGGGGGGTCGAGCAGTACTTC.

The J gene is TRBJ1-6, the V gene TRBV6-1; D is uncertain. Germline CDR1 reads MNHNS; CDR2 reads SASEGT. V was pared by 1 base and J by 0 bases, with 7 bases between. This CDR3 has 16 amino acids. The DNA for the CDR3 is TGTGCCAGCAGTGAAGTGGGGAGCTCCTATAATTCACCCCTCCACTTT. Translating it yields CASSEVGSSYNSPLHF.

The V and J genes are TRBV2 and TRBJ1-1; D not resolved. The CDR3 contains 14 residues. Germline values: CDR1 SNHLY, CDR2 FYNNEI. V lost 6 bases and J lost 1, with 12 bases in between. The chain's CDR3 is CASRVTLTNTEAFF. As DNA, the CDR3 is TGTGCCAGCAGGGTTACATTGACGAACACTGAAGCTTTCTTT.

V is TRBV14 and J is TRBJ2-1; weak D call: TRBD2 (5 bases). Trimming took 4 bases from V and 4 from J, leaving 11 bases between them. Per the germline V gene, CDR1 is SGHDN and CDR2 is FVKESK. The CDR3 has 14 amino acids. The CDR3 loop is CASSLRGGYNEQFF. CDR3 nucleotides: TGTGCCAGCAGCCTGCGTGGAGGATACAATGAGCAGTTCTTC.

The gene calls are TRBV10-1 and TRBJ2-5; D gene ambiguous. This CDR3 spans 15 amino acids. The germline gives CDR1 WNHNN, CDR2 SYGVQD (reference sequence). V was pared by 0 bases and J by 4 bases, with 12 bases between. The CDR3 nucleotides read TGCGCCAGCAGTGAGTCGGGTTCGGAGTCAGAGACCCAGTACTTC. This translates into CASSESGSESETQYF.

The chain combines TRBV27 with TRBJ2-3; D is uncertain. There are 17 residues in the CDR3. The germline V and J ends were trimmed by 2 bases and 2 bases, with 17 bases remaining between them. CDR1 is MNHEY, CDR2 SMNVEV, per germline (reference sequence). The CDR3 protein is CASSLRAIGPVTDTQYF. The CDR3 nucleotides are TGTGCCAGCAGTTTAAGGGCTATTGGACCCGTCACAGATACGCAGTATTTT.

The chain has TRBV15 and TRBJ1-2, with TRBD1 matching over 8 bases. V shed 4 bases, J shed 6 bases, and the junction held 4 bases outside the gene matches. The CDR3 loop spans 13 amino acids. The germline gives CDR1 LNHNV, CDR2 YYDKDF (reference sequence). CDR3 sequence (DNA): TGTGCCACCAGCAAGGAGGGACAGGATGGCTACACCTTC. Protein sequence: CATSKEGQDGYTF.

This clone appeared a single time. J is TRBJ2-1 and V is TRBV19; possibly TRBD2 for D (5 bases). Germline V gene lookup returns CDR1 LNHDA and CDR2 SQIVND (reference sequence). The V gene lost 7 bases and the J gene lost 4 bases, with 11 bases spanning the gap. This CDR3 comprises 13 residues. The CDR3: CASNGGLYNEQFF. CDR3 nucleotide sequence: TGTGCCAGTAACGGCGGGCTTTACAATGAGCAGTTCTTC.

V and J are TRBV7-9 and TRBJ1-3; D uncertain. This CDR3 is 14 amino acids long. V was pared by 3 bases and J by 1 base, with 7 bases between. CDR1 and CDR2 (germline): SEHNR, FQNEAQ (reference sequence). The CDR3 bases are TGTGCCAGCAGCTTTTTAGGATCTGGAAACACCATATATTTT. This codes for CASSFLGSGNTIYF.

The sample holds one count of this clone. An end of the junction differs from the germline gene, which may be a read error. The gene calls are TRBV5-4 and TRBJ2-1; 9 bases line up with TRBD2. The length of the CDR3 is 15 residues. Germline assignment: CDR1 SGHNT and CDR2 YYREEE (reference sequence). CDR3 sequence reads: CASSFSGSSYNGQFF. Here the CDR3 DNA reads TGTGCCAGCAGCTTTAGCGGGAGCTCCTACAATGGGCAGTTCTTC.

This clone was counted a few times. The chain employs TRBV15 and TRBJ1-4; D gene unclear. V dropped 5 bases and J dropped 8 bases, with 12 bases sitting between them. The germline gives CDR1 LNHNV, CDR2 YYDKDF (reference sequence). This CDR3 comprises 13 residues. CDR3 sequence reads: CATSGTLEEKLFF. The CDR3 DNA is TGTGCCACCAGCGGCACCCTAGAAGAAAAACTGTTTTTT.

This clone was counted once. V gene TRBV27 combines with J gene TRBJ2-7, with 8 bases matching TRBD1. The V gene end was trimmed by 5 bases and the J gene end by 2 bases; junction bases not matched to a gene: 8. The germline CDR1 and CDR2 sequences are MNHEY and SMNVEV (reference sequence). The CDR3 is made up of 15 amino acids. This CDR3 is CASSANRGAAYEQYF. CDR3 sequence (DNA): TGTGCCAGCAGTGCGAACAGGGGGGCGGCCTACGAGCAGTACTTC.

The rearrangement uses TRBV7-6 and TRBJ2-3; D uncertain. Between the trimmed V and J ends, which lost 2 bases and 6 bases, there was a span of 18 bases. This CDR3 region has 16 residues. Germline V gives CDR1 SGHVS, CDR2 FNYEAQ. DNA for the CDR3: TGTGCCAGCAGCTTAAACATAGGCACAAGTGGGGATACGCAGTATTTT. It encodes CASSLNIGTSGDTQYF.

This rearrangement joins TRBV15 to TRBJ2-1, with D uncertain. Trimming took 0 bases from V and 0 from J, leaving 6 bases between them. The germline V gene encodes CDR1 LNHNV and CDR2 YYDKDF (reference sequence). This CDR3 has 15 residues. The CDR3 coding sequence is TGTGCCACCAGCAGAGATCGCCGCTCCTACAATGAGCAGTTCTTC. The encoded protein is CATSRDRRSYNEQFF.

This clone was detected a few times. The genes are TRBV28 and TRBJ1-1; no definite D call. This CDR3 has 15 residues. Germline V gene sequence: CDR1 MDHEN, CDR2 SYDVKM. V was pared by 3 bases and J by 0 bases, with 11 bases between. CDR3 sequence (DNA): TGTGCCAGCAGTTTCGTCGGCAGGATGAACACTGAAGCTTTCTTT. It encodes CASSFVGRMNTEAFF.

CDR3 amino acids: CAWSSTVNTEAFF. As DNA, the CDR3 is TGTGCCTGGAGCTCGACCGTGAACACTGAAGCTTTCTTT. V is TRBV30 and J is TRBJ1-1; D not certain. The V gene's germline CDR1 is GTSNPN and CDR2 SVGIG (reference sequence). This CDR3 is 13 amino acids long. The V and J ends lost 3 bases and 0 bases respectively, with 8 bases between them.

The V gene is TRBV9, the J gene TRBJ2-3, with 8 bases identical to TRBD2. CDR1 is SGDLS and CDR2 is YYNGEE in the germline V gene. The V and J ends lost 1 base and 3 bases, in that order; junction bases with no gene match: 4. The CDR3 totals 15 residues. The CDR3 sequence is CASSVSGSGTDTQYF. DNA for the CDR3: TGTGCCAGCAGCGTAAGCGGGAGTGGAACAGATACGCAGTATTTT.